These T cell receptor beta chains were read from a single sample in a study of blood T cell repertoires in COVID-19. Clones were read by immunoSEQ multiplex PCR, and TCRdb kept only the in-frame ones, dropping some. Among approximately 100,000 clones listed, approximately 84% were seen once. The sequenced sample was peripheral blood. The receptors originated from a man between 65 and 85 years old with acute or convalescent COVID-19. Each CDR3 is given with its conserved first and last residue.

CDR3 protein	V gene	J gene
CSASGMAGSHRNTEAFF	TRBV20-1	TRBJ1-1
CASSKELAGYNEQFF	TRBV6-4	TRBJ2-1
CASSQIRTGEAFF	TRBV11-2	TRBJ1-1
CASSLDFSAGELFF	TRBV5-4	TRBJ2-2
CASSLQMNTEAFF	TRBV5-1	TRBJ1-1
CASREGVDYGYTF	TRBV5-5	TRBJ1-2
CASNPQGASTGELFF	TRBV6-5	TRBJ2-2
CASSEETRSHEQYF	TRBV2	TRBJ2-7
CASIRLAGNNEQFF	TRBV10-2	TRBJ2-1
CASSLRGAQETQYF	TRBV11-3	TRBJ2-5
CASILSRQGAYEQYF	TRBV28	TRBJ2-7
CASSLRTLEGEQFF	TRBV7-3	TRBJ2-1
CASSTNRGNYYEQYF	TRBV5-1	TRBJ2-7
CASSSGQENYEQYF	TRBV27	TRBJ2-7
CASSRTGYTGELFF	TRBV9	TRBJ2-2
CASNPGNLVPQPQHF	TRBV6-2/TRBV6-3	TRBJ1-5
CASSPGTSGQIYEQYF	TRBV7-6	TRBJ2-7
CASSRTVYSNQPQHF	TRBV28	TRBJ1-5
CASSSQTEAFF	TRBV6-5	TRBJ1-1
CASSLEQGRQPQHF	TRBV28	TRBJ1-5
CSVEVYYTGTSGNLRDEQFF	TRBV29-1	TRBJ2-1
CASSLVSGPNTGELFF	TRBV7-2	TRBJ2-2
CASNRGSYGYTF	TRBV12-3/TRBV12-4	TRBJ1-2
CASSPGLGYTF	TRBV5-1	TRBJ1-2
CASSQGLAGGRNEQFF	TRBV3-1/TRBV3-2	TRBJ2-1
CAWSVFGRGHQPQHF	TRBV30	TRBJ1-5
CASSSWTSGRRLGYEQYF	TRBV7-6	TRBJ2-7
CASSVLQASAIYF	TRBV11-2	TRBJ1-3
CASTPGTGTNYGYTF	TRBV5-1	TRBJ1-2
CASSLGLAGVYEQYF	TRBV5-1	TRBJ2-7
CASSLLGSGQGDGYTF	TRBV7-8	TRBJ1-2
CSVRTSGNEQFF	TRBV29-1	TRBJ2-1
CASSALAGNNEQFF	TRBV10-1	TRBJ2-1
CASSFNRLAGNEQFF	TRBV5-6	TRBJ2-1
CASSLGTNYGYTF	TRBV7-9	TRBJ1-2
CASSVDSAITDTQYF	TRBV9	TRBJ2-3
CASSPQGQGDGYTF	TRBV18	TRBJ1-2
CASSPSVTTGTYEQYF	TRBV18	TRBJ2-7
CASFRDGRTYEQYF	TRBV5-4	TRBJ2-7
CSTGTSGFGGETQYF	TRBV29-1	TRBJ2-5
CASSPAGGSNQPQHF	TRBV18	TRBJ1-5
CASRLDSLNTEAFF	TRBV5-4	TRBJ1-1
CASSLAGLAGDSYNEQFF	TRBV11-2	TRBJ2-1